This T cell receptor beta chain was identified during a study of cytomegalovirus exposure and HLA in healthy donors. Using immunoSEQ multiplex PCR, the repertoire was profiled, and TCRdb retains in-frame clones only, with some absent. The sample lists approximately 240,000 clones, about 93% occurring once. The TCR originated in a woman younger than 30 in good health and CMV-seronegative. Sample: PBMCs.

The CDR3 region is CAIGLHYGYTF. CDR3 nucleotides: TGTGCCATCGGCCTTCACTATGGCTACACCTTC. The V and J genes are TRBV10-3 and TRBJ1-2; no definite D call. Germline values: CDR1 ENHRY, CDR2 SYGVKD. This CDR3 has 11 residues. Trimming pared 8 bases from V and 3 bases from J, leaving 7 bases between.